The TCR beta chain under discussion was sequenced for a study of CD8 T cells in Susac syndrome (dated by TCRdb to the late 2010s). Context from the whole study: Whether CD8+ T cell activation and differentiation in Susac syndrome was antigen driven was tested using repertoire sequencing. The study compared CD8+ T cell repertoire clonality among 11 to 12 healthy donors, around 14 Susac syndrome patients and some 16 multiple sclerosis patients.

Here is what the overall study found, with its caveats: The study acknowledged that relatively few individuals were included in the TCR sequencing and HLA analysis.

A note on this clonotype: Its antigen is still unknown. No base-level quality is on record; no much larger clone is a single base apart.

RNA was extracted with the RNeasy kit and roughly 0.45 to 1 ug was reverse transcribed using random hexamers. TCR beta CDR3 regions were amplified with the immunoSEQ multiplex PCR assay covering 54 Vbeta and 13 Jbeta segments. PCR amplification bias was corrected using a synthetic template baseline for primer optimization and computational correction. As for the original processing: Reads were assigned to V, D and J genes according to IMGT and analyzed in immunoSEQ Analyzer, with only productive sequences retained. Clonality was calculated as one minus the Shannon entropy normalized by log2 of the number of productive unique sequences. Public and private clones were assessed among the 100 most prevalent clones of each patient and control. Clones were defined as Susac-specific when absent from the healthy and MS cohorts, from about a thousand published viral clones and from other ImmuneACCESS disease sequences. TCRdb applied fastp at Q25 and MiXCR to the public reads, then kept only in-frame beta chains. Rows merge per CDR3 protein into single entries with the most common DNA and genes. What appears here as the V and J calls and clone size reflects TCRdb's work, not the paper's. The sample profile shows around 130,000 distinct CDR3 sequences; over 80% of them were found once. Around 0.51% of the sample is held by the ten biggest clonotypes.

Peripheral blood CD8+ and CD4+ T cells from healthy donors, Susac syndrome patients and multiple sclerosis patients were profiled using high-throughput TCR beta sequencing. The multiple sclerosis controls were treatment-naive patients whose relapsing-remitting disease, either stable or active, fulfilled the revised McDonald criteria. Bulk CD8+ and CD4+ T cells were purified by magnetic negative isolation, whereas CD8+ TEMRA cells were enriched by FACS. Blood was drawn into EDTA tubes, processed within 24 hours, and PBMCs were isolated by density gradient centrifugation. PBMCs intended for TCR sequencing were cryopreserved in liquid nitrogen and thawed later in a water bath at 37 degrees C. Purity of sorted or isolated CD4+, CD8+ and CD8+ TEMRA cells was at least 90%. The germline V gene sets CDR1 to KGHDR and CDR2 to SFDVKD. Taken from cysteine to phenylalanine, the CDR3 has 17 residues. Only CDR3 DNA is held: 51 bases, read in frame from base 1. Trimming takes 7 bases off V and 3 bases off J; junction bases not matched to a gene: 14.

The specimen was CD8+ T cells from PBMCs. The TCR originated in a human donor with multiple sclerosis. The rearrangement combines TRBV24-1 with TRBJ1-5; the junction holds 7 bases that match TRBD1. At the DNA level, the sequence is TGTGCCACCAGCCCTGGGTTCCGGGACAGTACCAATCAGCCCCAGCATTTT. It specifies CATSPGFRDSTNQPQHF.